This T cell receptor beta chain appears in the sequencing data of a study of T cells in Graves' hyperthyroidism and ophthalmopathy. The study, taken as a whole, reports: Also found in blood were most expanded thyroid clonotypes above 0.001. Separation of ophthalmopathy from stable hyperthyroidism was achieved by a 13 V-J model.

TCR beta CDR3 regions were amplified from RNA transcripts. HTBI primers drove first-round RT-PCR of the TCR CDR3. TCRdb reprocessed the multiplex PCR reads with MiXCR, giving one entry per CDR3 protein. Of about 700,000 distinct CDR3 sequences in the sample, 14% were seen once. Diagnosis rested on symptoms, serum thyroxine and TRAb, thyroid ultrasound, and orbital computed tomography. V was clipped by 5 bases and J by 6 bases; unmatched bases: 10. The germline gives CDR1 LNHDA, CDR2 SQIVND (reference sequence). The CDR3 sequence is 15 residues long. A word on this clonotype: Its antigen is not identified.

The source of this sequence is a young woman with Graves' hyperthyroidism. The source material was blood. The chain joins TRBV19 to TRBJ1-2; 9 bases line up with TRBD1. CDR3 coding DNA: TGTGCCAGTAGTGAGCGACAGGGGGATCTAAATGGCTACACCTTC. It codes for CASSERQGDLNGYTF.